The source of this T cell receptor beta chain is a study of blood T cell repertoires in COVID-19 (dated by TCRdb to 2020 to 2022). Describing the broader study: The collaborator samples originated in the United States, Italy and Spain and spanned the acute and convalescent phases of COVID-19. The material from the prospective study consisted of cDNA or gDNA derived from T cells, B-cell-depleted T cells, or PBMCs. Deeply sampled blood TCRbeta repertoires from subjects exposed to, actively infected with, or recovered from COVID-19 were included in the dataset. The repertoires were made available in a free public database intended to serve as a resource for research on the immune response to SARS-CoV-2. Samples came from the ongoing ImmuneRACE study (first 160 participants) plus 1,254 subjects from 6 global collaborators. Sample metadata almost always included a de-identified subject ID, COVID-19 status, age in years and sex. HLA class I and class II types, where available, came from metadata supplied by the sample provider rather than from assay-based typing.

Participants in the prospective study were aged roughly 18 to 100 years, lived in 20 to 30 United States geographic areas, and enrolled through a virtual design. In the prospective study, cohorts were assigned on the basis of participant-reported clinical history obtained from a screening survey and a study questionnaire. A participant counted as exposed if, within 2 weeks of entering the study, that participant had been in contact with someone who had a PCR-confirmed or clinician-diagnosed COVID-19 case. In the prospective study, whole blood, serum and a nasopharyngeal or oropharyngeal swab were collected from each participant by mobile phlebotomists. Additional blood draws and questionnaires over an approximately two-month period could optionally be provided by prospective study participants. Prospective study blood samples were shipped either frozen or at room temperature before DNA extraction.

Study-wide conclusions, independent of this receptor: How much clinical and demographic metadata was included differed by source and by participant, and the metadata was provided uncurated.

TCRbeta CDR3 regions were amplified from genomic DNA by means of the immunoSEQ Assay, a bias-controlled multiplex PCR. The original pipeline was this. The number of nucleated cells in each sample was estimated from the amplification of reference gene primers within the assay. To quantify the absolute abundance of each unique TCRbeta CDR3 rearrangement, sequence reads were collapsed and filtered. For each sample, productive Simpson clonality was calculated by taking the square root of Simpson's diversity index across productive rearrangements. This immuneACCESS table, as held by TCRdb, lists in-frame sequences with V and J called but not all clones. Of the missing ones, under half trace to an unresolved V gene in checked studies; the others have no known cause. V and J calls and clone size are those listed in that table; D and trimming were worked out from the DNA. A total of 290,000 or so clones appear in this sample, approximately 78% of them only once. The leading ten clones occupy approximately 5% of the sample.

This clone was detected ten times or more. It lacks a known antigen. No clone much larger than this one lies a single base away; base qualities are absent. Per the germline V gene, MGHDK is the CDR1 and SYGVNS is the CDR2. The CDR3 starts with the cysteine, ends with the phenylalanine, and has 18 residues. Here the CDR3 DNA is all that survives: 54 bases in frame from base 1. V lost 1 base and J lost 6 bases, and the count of bases not matched to a germline gene is 11. The chain employs TRBV25-1 and TRBJ2-3; a stretch of 12 junction bases matches TRBD2. Sequencing was carried out using PBMCs or T cells enriched from blood (not recorded which). This clonotype originated in a man aged 35 to 55 who had been exposed to COVID-19. The DNA is as follows: TGTGCCAGCAGTGAATTGTTTAAGACTAGCGGGAGATCGGATACGCAGTATTTT. Its protein is CASSELFKTSGRSDTQYF.